This T cell receptor beta chain was captured in a study of Ad26.COV2.S vaccination and SARS-CoV-2 variants. Study details: Dosing was one shot or two shots 56 days apart.

Method: immunoSEQ multiplex PCR; TCRdb's copy keeps in-frame clones and lacks some. The sample lists more than 300,000 clones, roughly 90% occurring once. This sample's treatment: approximately 18 received Ad26.COV2.S at low or high dose, single or two shots; 5 received placebo; per-sample allocation not given. After the first vaccine or placebo injection, samples were drawn on day 63. This clonotype was sampled from a person aged 18-60 years who received the Ad26.COV2.S COVID-19 vaccine or a placebo. The material was peripheral blood, obtained in a trial of Ad26.COV2.S vaccine versus placebo.

CDR3 DNA: TGCGCCAGCAGTGACAGGGATTCGGGATCTGAAGCTTTCTTT. Translating gives CASSDRDSGSEAFF. This chain joins TRBV10-2 and TRBJ1-1, with D possibly TRBD1 on 5 matching bases. CDR1 is WSHSY and CDR2 is SAAADI in the germline V gene. This CDR3 has 14 residues. Trimming removed 3 bases at V and 6 bases at J, with 14 bases between.